The 7 T cell receptor beta chains below were found in one sample sequenced in a study of blood T cell repertoires in COVID-19. Method: immunoSEQ multiplex PCR; TCRdb's copy keeps in-frame clones and lacks some. This sample has some 130,000 clones, with approximately 88% found just once. Sequencing was done on a sample of peripheral blood. The source of these receptors is a man between 45 and 60 years old with acute or convalescent COVID-19.

The chain carries TRBV6-5 and TRBJ2-7; a possible D gene is TRBD1 (5 bases). Trimming took 0 bases from V and 5 from J, leaving 14 bases between them. The CDR3 loop spans 15 amino acids. Germline lookup yields CDR1 MNHEY and CDR2 SVGAGI. CDR3 DNA: TGTGCCAGCAGTTACTCAGGGCAGGGTGGAGACGAGCAGTACTTC. As protein: CASSYSGQGGDEQYF.

This clone was observed a single time. The chain is built from TRBV14 and TRBJ1-1, with D maybe TRBD1 (6 bases). CDR3 length: 14 amino acids. Germline V gives CDR1 SGHDN, CDR2 FVKESK. The V and J ends lost 4 bases and 8 bases respectively, with 17 bases between them. The CDR3 DNA follows: TGTGCCAGCAGCCCTAACCTACAGGGAACCGAAGCTTTCTTT. Its protein product is CASSPNLQGTEAFF.

The chain employs TRBV27 and TRBJ2-7; TRBD1 aligns across 9 bases. V trimming: 9 bases; J trimming: 4 bases; junction bases outside the gene matches: 10. Germline CDR1 reads MNHEY; CDR2 reads SMNVEV (reference sequence). The CDR3 is 14 residues long. Here the CDR3 DNA reads TGTGCCAGTTCTACCCGGGACAGGGTGTACGAGCAGTACTTC. It specifies CASSTRDRVYEQYF.

The V and J genes are TRBV21-1 and TRBJ1-5; the D call TRBD1 from the table was never checked on the DNA. TRBV21-1 is reported as a pseudogene. The CDR3 sequence is 20 residues long. The CDR3: CASSKGRRGWTSHSNQPQHF. The CDR3 bases are TGTGCCAGCAGCAAAGGCCGCAGGGGCTGGACCTCCCATAGCAATCAGCCCCAGCATTTT.

This rearrangement joins TRBV6-5 to TRBJ1-1; maybe TRBD1 (6 bases). The V gene's germline CDR1 is MNHEY and CDR2 SVGAGI. V lost 0 bases to trimming and J lost 5 bases, with 7 bases between them. The CDR3 is 13 residues long. The chain's CDR3 is CASSYSRGTEAFF. The CDR3 nucleotides are TGTGCCAGCAGTTACTCGAGGGGGACTGAAGCTTTCTTT.

CDR3 in DNA: TGTGCCAGCAGTTTGGGACAGGGGGCAGATACGCAGTATTTT. This encodes CASSLGQGADTQYF. This chain joins TRBV6-5 and TRBJ2-3; 11 bases agree with TRBD1. J was trimmed by 4 bases and V by 4 bases; bases with no gene match: 1. The CDR3 runs 14 residues. Germline lookup yields CDR1 MNHEY and CDR2 SVGAGI.

The chain carries TRBV28 and TRBJ2-3, with 9 nucleotides matching TRBD2. The J segment lost 3 bases and the V segment lost 3 bases, leaving 10 bases of the junction unmatched. The CDR3 is 17 residues long. The germline CDR1 and CDR2 sequences are MDHEN and SYDVKM. The CDR3 sequence is CASSLTGGRGSTDTQYF. CDR3 nucleotides: TGTGCCAGCAGTTTGACTGGCGGGAGGGGTTCGACAGATACGCAGTATTTT.